The next 8 T cell receptor beta chains were all read from a single sample in a study of T cells in Graves' hyperthyroidism and ophthalmopathy. Using RNA transcripts as the source, TCR beta CDR3 regions were amplified. First-round RT-PCR with HTBI primers amplified the TCR CDR3 region. TCRdb used MiXCR to reprocess the multiplex PCR reads, holding one entry per CDR3 protein. The table lists some 490,000 distinct CDR3 sequences, 22% of them singletons. What was sequenced was blood. These receptors all come from a woman aged 70 to 79 with Graves' ophthalmopathy.

The chain employs TRBV15 and TRBJ2-5; 8 nucleotides align to TRBD1. CDR3 length: 13 amino acids. With V trimmed by 1 base and J by 12 bases, 7 bases remained unmatched. From germline, CDR1 is LNHNV and CDR2 YYDKDF (reference sequence). CDR3 in DNA: TGTGCCACCAGCAGAGGGACAGGGAATATCAAGTACTTC. This gives the protein CATSRGTGNIKYF.

This sequence joins TRBV6-1 and TRBJ2-3; 8 bases line up with TRBD2. Germline assignment: CDR1 MNHNS and CDR2 SASEGT. The CDR3 covers 13 residues. The V gene end was trimmed by 8 bases and the J gene end by 5 bases; junction bases not matched to a gene: 6. CDR3 sequence: CASRAGGGDTQYF. The DNA of the CDR3 is TGTGCCAGCCGGGCGGGAGGAGGAGATACGCAGTATTTT.

This clonotype was seen many times. The genes are TRBV6-2 or TRBV6-3 and TRBJ2-3; D not resolved. The CDR3 spans 11 residues. Trimming took 4 bases from V and 4 from J, leaving 3 bases between them. From germline, CDR1 is MNHEY and CDR2 SVGEGT. The chain's CDR3 is CASSSADTQYF. The DNA for the CDR3 is TGTGCCAGCAGTTCTGCAGATACGCAGTATTTT.

This clonotype was counted between two and nine times. This rearrangement joins TRBV10-1 to TRBJ2-7, with 8 bases matching TRBD1. The CDR3 has 13 residues. V was pared by 6 bases and J by 5 bases, with 6 bases of the junction left unmatched. Germline V gene lookup returns CDR1 WNHNN and CDR2 SYGVQD (reference sequence). The CDR3 here is CASSLGQGHEQYF. In DNA form, the CDR3 reads TGCGCCAGCAGCCTTGGACAGGGCCACGAGCAGTACTTC.

V and J are TRBV27 and TRBJ2-1; 7 bases align to TRBD2. This CDR3 is built from 13 residues. The V gene end was trimmed by 1 base and the J gene end by 9 bases; junction bases not matched to a gene: 3. Germline values: CDR1 MNHEY, CDR2 SMNVEV (reference sequence). CDR3 DNA sequence: TGTGCCAGCAGTTTATTCAGGGAGGGTGAGCAGTTCTTC. It is translated as CASSLFREGEQFF.

As regards this clonotype: This clone may be a read error of a much larger clone one base away. The rearrangement uses TRBV6-1 and TRBJ2-7; 7 positions match TRBD2. The V gene end was trimmed by 6 bases and the J gene end by 0 bases; junction bases not matched to a gene: 8. Germline V gene sequence: CDR1 MNHNS, CDR2 SASEGT. The CDR3 sequence is 15 residues long. The CDR3 loop reads CASRQEPSGSYEQYF. CDR3 coding DNA: TGTGCCAGCAGGCAAGAGCCTAGCGGCTCCTACGAGCAGTACTTC.

This clonotype was seen only a few times. The chain carries TRBV7-9 and TRBJ2-5; TRBD1 matches at 9 bases. CDR1 is SEHNR, CDR2 FQNEAQ, per germline (reference sequence). CDR3 size: 16 residues. J was trimmed by 5 bases and V by 5 bases; bases with no gene match: 12. CDR3 protein: CASSTSGTGTGETQYF. The CDR3 DNA sequence: TGTGCCAGCAGCACGTCCGGGACAGGGACAGGGGAGACCCAGTACTTC.

This clonotype occurred a few times. The V and J genes are TRBV20-1 and TRBJ2-1; no definite D call. The CDR3 totals 12 residues. V gave up 0 bases and J gave up 5 bases, with 5 bases separating them. Germline assignment: CDR1 DFQATT and CDR2 SNEGSKA (reference sequence). The chain's CDR3 is CSARENHNEQFF. DNA for the CDR3: TGCAGTGCTAGAGAAAACCACAATGAGCAGTTCTTC.